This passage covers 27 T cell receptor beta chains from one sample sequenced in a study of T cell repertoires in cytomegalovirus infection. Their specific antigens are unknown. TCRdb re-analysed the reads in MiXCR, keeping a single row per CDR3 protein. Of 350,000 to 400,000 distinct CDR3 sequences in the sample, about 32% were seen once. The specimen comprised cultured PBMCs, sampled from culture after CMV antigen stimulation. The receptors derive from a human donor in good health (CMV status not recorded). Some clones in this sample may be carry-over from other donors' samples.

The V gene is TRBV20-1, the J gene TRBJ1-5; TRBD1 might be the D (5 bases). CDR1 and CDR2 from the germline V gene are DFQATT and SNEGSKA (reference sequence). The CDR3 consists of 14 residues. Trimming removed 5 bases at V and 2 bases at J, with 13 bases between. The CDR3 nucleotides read TGCAGTGCTGGGGTAGGGGCAGGCAATCAGCCCCAGCATTTT. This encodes CSAGVGAGNQPQHF.

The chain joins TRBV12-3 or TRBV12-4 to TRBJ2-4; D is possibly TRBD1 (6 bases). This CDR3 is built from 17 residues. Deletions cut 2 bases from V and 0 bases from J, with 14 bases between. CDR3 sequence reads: CASSLWPQGLAKNIQYF. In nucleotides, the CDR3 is TGTGCCAGCAGTTTATGGCCACAGGGTTTAGCCAAAAACATTCAGTACTTC.

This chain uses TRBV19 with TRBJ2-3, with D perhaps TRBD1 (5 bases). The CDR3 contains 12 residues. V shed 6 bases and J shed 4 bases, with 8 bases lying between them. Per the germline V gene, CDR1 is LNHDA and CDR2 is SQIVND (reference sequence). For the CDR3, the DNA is TGTGCCAGTAGCCCCAGGGCAGATACGCAGTATTTT. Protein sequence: CASSPRADTQYF.

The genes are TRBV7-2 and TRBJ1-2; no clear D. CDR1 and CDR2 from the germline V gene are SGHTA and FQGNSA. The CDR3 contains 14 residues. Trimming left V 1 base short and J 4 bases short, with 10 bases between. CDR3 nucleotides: TGTGCCAGCAGCTTAGTTTGGGAGGCCTATGGCTACACCTTC. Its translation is CASSLVWEAYGYTF.

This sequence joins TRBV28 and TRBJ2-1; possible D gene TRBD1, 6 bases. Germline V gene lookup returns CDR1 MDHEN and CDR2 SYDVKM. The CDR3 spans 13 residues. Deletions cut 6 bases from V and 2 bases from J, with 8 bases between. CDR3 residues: CASRRTAYNEQFF. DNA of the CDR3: TGTGCCAGCAGGAGGACAGCCTACAATGAGCAGTTCTTC. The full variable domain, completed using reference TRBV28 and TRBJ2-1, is DVKVTQSSRYLVKRTGEKVFLECVQDMDHENMFWYRQDPGLGLRLIYFSYDVKMKEKGDIPEGYSVSREKKERFSLILESASTNQTSMYLCASRRTAYNEQFFGPGTRLTVL.

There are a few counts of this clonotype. CDR3 in amino acids: CASSPPGLAGEEQFF. CDR3 sequence (DNA): TGTGCCAGCAGCCCCCCGGGACTAGCGGGAGAAGAGCAGTTCTTC. The V gene is TRBV7-8, the J gene TRBJ2-1, with 14 positions matching TRBD2. The germline CDR1 and CDR2 sequences are SGHVS and FQNEAQ. J gave up 10 bases and V 5 bases, and 7 bases lay outside the gene matches. The CDR3 length is 15 residues. The entire variable domain, with the rest obtained from reference TRBV7-8 and TRBJ2-1, is as follows: GAGVSQSPRYKVAKRGQDVALRCDPISGHVSLFWYQQALGQGPEFLTYFQNEAQLDKSGLPSDRFFAERPEGSVSTLKIQRTQQEDSAVYLCASSPPGLAGEEQFFGPGTRLTVL.

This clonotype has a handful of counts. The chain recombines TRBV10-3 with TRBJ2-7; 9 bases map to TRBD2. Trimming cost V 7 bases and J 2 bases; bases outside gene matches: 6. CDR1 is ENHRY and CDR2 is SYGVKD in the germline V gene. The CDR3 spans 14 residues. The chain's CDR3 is CAIKRLAEAYEQYF. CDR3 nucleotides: TGTGCCATCAAAAGACTAGCGGAGGCCTACGAGCAGTACTTC.

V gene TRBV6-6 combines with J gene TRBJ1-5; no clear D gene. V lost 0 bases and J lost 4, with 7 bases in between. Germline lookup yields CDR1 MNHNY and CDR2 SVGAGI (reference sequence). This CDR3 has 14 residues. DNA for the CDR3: TGTGCCAGCAGTTACTCACAGATGAATCAGCCCCAGCATTTT. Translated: CASSYSQMNQPQHF.

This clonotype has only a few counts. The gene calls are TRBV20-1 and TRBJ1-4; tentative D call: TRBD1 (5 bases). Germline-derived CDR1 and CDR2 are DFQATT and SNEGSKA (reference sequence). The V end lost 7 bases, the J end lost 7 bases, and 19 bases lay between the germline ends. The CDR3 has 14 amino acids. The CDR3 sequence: CSVPIGTVGEKLFF. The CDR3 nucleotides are TGCAGTGTCCCGATCGGGACGGTGGGTGAAAAACTGTTTTTT.

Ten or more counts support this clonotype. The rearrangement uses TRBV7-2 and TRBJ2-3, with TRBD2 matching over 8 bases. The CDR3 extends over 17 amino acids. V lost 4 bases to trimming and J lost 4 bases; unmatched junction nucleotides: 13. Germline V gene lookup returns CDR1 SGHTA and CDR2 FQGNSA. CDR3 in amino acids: CASSSFRTGGVADTQYF. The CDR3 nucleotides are TGTGCCAGCAGCTCCTTCCGTACGGGAGGGGTAGCAGATACGCAGTATTTT.

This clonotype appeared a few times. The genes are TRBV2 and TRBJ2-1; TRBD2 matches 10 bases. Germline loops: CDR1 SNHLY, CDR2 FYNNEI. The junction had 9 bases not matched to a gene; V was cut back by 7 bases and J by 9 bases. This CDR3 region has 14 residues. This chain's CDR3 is CASKTGVAGGEQFF. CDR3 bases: TGTGCCAGCAAAACCGGGGTAGCGGGAGGTGAGCAGTTCTTC.

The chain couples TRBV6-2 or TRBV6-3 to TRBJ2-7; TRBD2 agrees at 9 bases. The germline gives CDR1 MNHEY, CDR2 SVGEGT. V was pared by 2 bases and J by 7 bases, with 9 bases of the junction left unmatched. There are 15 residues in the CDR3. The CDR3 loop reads CASSYPTSGLEEQYV. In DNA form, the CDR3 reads TGTGCCAGCAGTTACCCCACTAGCGGGTTAGAAGAGCAGTACGTC.

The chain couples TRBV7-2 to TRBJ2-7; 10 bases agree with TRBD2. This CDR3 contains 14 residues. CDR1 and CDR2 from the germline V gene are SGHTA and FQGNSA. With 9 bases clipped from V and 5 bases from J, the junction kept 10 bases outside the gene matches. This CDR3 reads CARNLLAGEHEQYF. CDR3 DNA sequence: TGTGCCAGAAACCTCCTAGCGGGAGAGCACGAGCAGTACTTC.

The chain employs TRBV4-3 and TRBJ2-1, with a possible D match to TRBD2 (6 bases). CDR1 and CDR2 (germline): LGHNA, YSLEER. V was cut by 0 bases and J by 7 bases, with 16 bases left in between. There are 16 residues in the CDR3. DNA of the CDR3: TGCGCCAGCAGCCAAGAATCGCCGGGACTCGGGAATGAGCAGTTCTTC. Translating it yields CASSQESPGLGNEQFF.

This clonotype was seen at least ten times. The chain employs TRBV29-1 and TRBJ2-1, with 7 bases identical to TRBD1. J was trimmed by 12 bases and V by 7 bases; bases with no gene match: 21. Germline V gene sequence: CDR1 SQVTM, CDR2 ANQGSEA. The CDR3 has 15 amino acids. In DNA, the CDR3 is TGCAGCGCGCAATCGGGACAGTCCTTTCGAGGGGGGCAGTTCTTC. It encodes CSAQSGQSFRGGQFF.

The CDR3 loop reads CASSGGTSGNEQFF. CDR3 DNA: TGTGCCAGCAGTGGAGGGACTAGCGGCAATGAGCAGTTCTTC. The chain uses TRBV6-6 and TRBJ2-1; 11 bases are shared with TRBD2. V lost 5 bases and J lost 6; bases outside the gene matches: 3. The CDR3 is 14 residues long. CDR1 MNHNY and CDR2 SVGAGI come from the germline V gene (reference sequence).

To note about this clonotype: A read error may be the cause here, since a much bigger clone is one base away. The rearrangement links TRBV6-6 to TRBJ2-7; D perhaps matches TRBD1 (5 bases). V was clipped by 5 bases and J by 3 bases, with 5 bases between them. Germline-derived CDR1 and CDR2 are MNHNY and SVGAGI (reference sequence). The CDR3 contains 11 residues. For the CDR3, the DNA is TGTGCCAGCAGTACAGGCTACGAGCAGTACTTC. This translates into CASSTGYEQYF.

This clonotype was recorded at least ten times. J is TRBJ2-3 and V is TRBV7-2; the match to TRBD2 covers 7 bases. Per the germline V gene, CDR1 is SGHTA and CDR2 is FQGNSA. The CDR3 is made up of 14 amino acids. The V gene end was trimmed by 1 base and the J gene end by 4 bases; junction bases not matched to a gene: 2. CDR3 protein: CASSLGGSADTQYF. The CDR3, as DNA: TGTGCCAGCAGCTTAGGCGGGAGTGCAGATACGCAGTATTTT.

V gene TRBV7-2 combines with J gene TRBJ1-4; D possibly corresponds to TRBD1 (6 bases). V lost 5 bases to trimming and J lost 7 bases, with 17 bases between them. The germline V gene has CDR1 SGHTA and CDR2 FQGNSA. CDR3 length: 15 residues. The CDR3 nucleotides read TGTGCCAGCAGCAGACAGGCGGGGAGTGGTGAAAAACTGTTTTTT. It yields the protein CASSRQAGSGEKLFF.

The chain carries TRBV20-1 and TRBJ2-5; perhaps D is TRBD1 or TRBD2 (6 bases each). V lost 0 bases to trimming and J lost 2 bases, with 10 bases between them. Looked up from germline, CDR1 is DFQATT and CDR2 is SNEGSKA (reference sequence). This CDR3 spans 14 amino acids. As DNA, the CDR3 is TGCAGTGCTAGAGATACAGGGACTCAAGAGACCCAGTACTTC. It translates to CSARDTGTQETQYF.

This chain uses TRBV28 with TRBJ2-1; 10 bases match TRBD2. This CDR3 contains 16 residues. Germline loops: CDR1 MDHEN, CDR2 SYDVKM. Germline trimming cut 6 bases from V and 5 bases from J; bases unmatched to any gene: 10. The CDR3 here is CASSPYGTSVNNEQFF. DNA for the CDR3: TGTGCCAGCAGCCCTTACGGGACTAGCGTAAACAATGAGCAGTTCTTC.

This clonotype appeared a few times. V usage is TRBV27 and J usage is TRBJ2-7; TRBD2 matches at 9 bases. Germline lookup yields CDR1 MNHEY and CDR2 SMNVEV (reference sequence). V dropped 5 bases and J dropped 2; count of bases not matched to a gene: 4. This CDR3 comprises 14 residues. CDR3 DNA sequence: TGTGCCAGCAGTGGCGGGACTAGCACCTACGAGCAGTACGTC. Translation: CASSGGTSTYEQYV.

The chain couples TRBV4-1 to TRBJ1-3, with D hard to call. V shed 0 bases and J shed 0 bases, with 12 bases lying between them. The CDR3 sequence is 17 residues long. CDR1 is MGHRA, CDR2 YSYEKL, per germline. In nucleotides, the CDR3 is TGCGCCAGCAGCCAAGAGCGTGCGGGGAGCTCTGGAAACACCATATATTTT. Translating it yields CASSQERAGSSGNTIYF.

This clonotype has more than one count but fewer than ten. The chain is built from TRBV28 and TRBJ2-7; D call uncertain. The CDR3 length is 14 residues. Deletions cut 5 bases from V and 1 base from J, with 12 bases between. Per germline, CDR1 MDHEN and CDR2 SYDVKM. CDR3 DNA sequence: TGTGCCAGCAGTACCGCGGCGGCTTCCTACGAGCAGTACGTC. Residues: CASSTAAASYEQYV.

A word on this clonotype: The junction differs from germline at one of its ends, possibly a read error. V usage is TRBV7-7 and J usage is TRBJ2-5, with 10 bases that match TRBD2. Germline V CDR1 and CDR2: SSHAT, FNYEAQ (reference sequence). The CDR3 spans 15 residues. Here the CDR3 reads CASRQGLAAQETQYF. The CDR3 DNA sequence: TGTGCTAGCAGACAAGGACTAGCGGCACAAGAGACCCAGTACTTC.

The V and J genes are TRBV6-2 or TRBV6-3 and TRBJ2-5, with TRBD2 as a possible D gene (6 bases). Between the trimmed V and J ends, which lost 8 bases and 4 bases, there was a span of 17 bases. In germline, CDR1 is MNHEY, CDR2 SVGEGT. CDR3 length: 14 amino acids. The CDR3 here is CASGDFNLGETQYF. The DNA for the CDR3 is TGTGCCAGCGGGGACTTTAATTTAGGAGAGACCCAGTACTTC.

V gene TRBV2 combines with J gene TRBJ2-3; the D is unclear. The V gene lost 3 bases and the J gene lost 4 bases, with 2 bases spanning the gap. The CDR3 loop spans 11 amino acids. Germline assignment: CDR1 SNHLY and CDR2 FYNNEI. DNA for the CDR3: TGTGCCAGCAGTGAGTCAGATACGCAGTATTTT. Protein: CASSESDTQYF.